The text below deals with one T cell receptor (beta chain). Its target antigen remains unknown. Qualities for individual bases were not recorded, and no much larger clone is one base off. The entry originates in a study of T cell responses to AZD1222 COVID-19 vaccine (dated by TCRdb to 2020 to 2022). As for the study more broadly: AZD1222 recipients with second doses at about 4 weeks or about 12 weeks were pooled, because spike-specific TCR depth and breadth did not differ between schedules. A total of 233 trial participants underwent TCR sequencing, of whom 207 had received two doses of AZD1222 and roughly 26 had received two doses of the MenACWY control vaccine. Trial participants were enrolled by age into subgroups of 18-55, 56-69 and 70-plus years, and approximately 150, 30 and 60 TCR-sequenced participants, respectively, were included in these subgroups.

The CDR3 regions of human TCRbeta chains were analyzed by immunosequencing. Under the source paper's analysis protocol: Repertoire TCRs were checked for matches against a reference library of SARS-CoV-2-specific TCRs that had been generated using the MIRA antigen-specificity platform. Breadth meant the fraction of unique TCRs that were SARS-CoV-2-associated, whereas depth meant the fraction of total T cells that were SARS-CoV-2-associated. Each spike-specific TCR was assigned to its reactive spike region and to a CD4 or CD8 class using the MIRA data. Log10-transformed breadth and depth values were compared by one-way ANOVA with Sidak's multiple comparisons tests. The table was pulled from immuneACCESS by TCRdb, which kept in-frame rearrangements only. Such tables lose some clones; where checked, under half of the loss comes from unresolved V genes, and the rest has no known cause. That table is the source of V, J and clone size, and D and trimming were worked out from the DNA. The sample table lists roughly 120,000 clones, 85% to 90% of them with a count of one. The ten largest account for approximately 9.6% of the sample.

Beyond this particular receptor, the publication reports: Epitopes outside the regions mutated in the B.1.351 and B.1.1.7 variants were reportedly recognized by nearly half of the unique spike-specific TCRs. Because no day 14 peak-response samples were available, repertoires were characterized only after the peak T cell response. Participants were mostly white British and included more females than males, and it was suggested by the authors that clonal diversity may have been underestimated. The vaccine-associated CD4 TCRs covered the entire spike protein, and the dominant responses fell in regions 160-218 and 743-854. Conclusions about previously exposed vaccinees are limited, since just 5 to 7 AZD1222 recipients were seropositive for SARS-CoV-2 at baseline. After two AZD1222 doses, both the breadth and the depth of spike-specific TCRs were significantly higher than at day 0 and than in MenACWY recipients. In the small 56-69-year group, the increase in depth fell short of significance, most likely because of low power.

This specimen's time point label, interpreted: baseline before first vaccination. Samples from vaccinated people were obtained from the UK trials COV001 and COV002, which included a single-blind randomized controlled phase 2/3 trial of AZD1222 (ChAdOx1 nCoV-19) in healthy adults. For TCRbeta chain sequencing, PBMC samples were collected from trial participants at day 0 and at day 28 after the second dose. The specimen was peripheral blood, collected on day 0 of AZD1222 vaccination. The source of this sequence is an adult in good health.

In nucleotides, the sequence is TGTGCCAGCAGTTTCGGGGGGCTTCTCCACTTT. Translated, this is CASSFGGLLHF. Here the chain combines TRBV27 and TRBJ1-6; the D gene is possibly TRBD1, with 6 bases matching. CDR1 and CDR2 were assigned from the germline V gene (reference sequence) as MNHEY and SMNVEV. The CDR3 spans 11 residues, from the cysteine through the phenylalanine. Only CDR3 DNA is held: 33 bases, read in frame from base 1. V is pared back by 3 bases and J by 16 bases, with 10 bases lying between the germline termini.